This paragraph covers one T cell receptor beta chain sequence. Making the TCR beta cDNA relied on 5'RACE template switching with UMIs. TCRdb reanalyzed the 5' RACE reads and collapses them to one entry per CDR3 protein, without DNA. Here the sample table reports roughly 160,000 distinct CDR3 sequences. The entry originates in a study of T cells expressing NK-cell markers. Study-level background: CD3+CD56+NKG2C+, CD3+CD56+NKG2C- and CD3+CD56-NKG2C+ T cells, once sorted, supplied the TCR beta repertoires.

This receptor was taken from a man aged 18-69 years in good health. Material: blood T cells: a sorted CD56 or NKG2C T cell subset, CD4+ or CD8+ T cells, or bulk PBMC T cells (not recorded which).

The CDR3 is CASSESGRKQYF. The chain couples TRBV2 to TRBJ2-7; the D gene TCRdb calls, TRBD2, cannot be checked with no DNA. Germline lookup yields CDR1 SNHLY and CDR2 FYNNEI. The CDR3 extends over 12 amino acids.